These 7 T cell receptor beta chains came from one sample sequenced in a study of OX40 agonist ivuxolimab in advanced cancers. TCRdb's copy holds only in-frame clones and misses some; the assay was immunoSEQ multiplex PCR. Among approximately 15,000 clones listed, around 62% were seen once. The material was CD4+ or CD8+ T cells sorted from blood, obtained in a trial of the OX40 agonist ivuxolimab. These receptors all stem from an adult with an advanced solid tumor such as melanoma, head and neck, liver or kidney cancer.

The CDR3 spells CASSTAVNTEAFF. In nucleotides, the CDR3 is TGTGCCAGCAGCACCGCCGTGAACACTGAAGCTTTCTTT. The V and J genes are TRBV7-9 and TRBJ1-1; D remains ambiguous. V was pared by 5 bases and J by 0 bases, with 7 bases between. CDR1 and CDR2 (germline): SEHNR, FQNEAQ (reference sequence). The CDR3 is made up of 13 amino acids.

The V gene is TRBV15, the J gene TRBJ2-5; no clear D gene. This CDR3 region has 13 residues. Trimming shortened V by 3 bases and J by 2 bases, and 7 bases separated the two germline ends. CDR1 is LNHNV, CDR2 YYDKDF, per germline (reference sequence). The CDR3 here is CATSRALQETQYF. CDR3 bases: TGTGCCACCAGCAGGGCGTTGCAAGAGACCCAGTACTTC. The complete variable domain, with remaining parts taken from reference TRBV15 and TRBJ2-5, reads DAMVIQNPRYQVTQFGKPVTLSCSQTLNHNVMYWYQQKSSQAPKLLFHYYDKDFNNEADTPDNFQSRRPNTSFCFLDIRSPGLGDTAMYLCATSRALQETQYFGPGTRLLVL.

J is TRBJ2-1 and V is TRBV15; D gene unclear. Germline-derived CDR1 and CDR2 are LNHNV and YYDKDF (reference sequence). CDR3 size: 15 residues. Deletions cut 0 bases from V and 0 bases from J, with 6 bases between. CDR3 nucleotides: TGTGCCACCAGCAGAGATTACTCCTCCTACAATGAGCAGTTCTTC. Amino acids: CATSRDYSSYNEQFF.

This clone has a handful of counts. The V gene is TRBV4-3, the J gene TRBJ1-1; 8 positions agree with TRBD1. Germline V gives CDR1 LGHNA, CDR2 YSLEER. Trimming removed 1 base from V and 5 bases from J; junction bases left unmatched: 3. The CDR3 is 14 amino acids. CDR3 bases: TGCGCCAGCAGCCAAGGACAGGGGAGAACTGAAGCTTTCTTT. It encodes CASSQGQGRTEAFF.

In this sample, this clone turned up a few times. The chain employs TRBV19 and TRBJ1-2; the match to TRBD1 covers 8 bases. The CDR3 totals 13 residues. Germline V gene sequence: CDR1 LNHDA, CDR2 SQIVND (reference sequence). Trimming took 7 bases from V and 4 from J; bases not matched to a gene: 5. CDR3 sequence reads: CASTRTGSYGYTF. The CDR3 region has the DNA TGTGCCAGTACCCGGACAGGGTCCTATGGCTACACCTTC.

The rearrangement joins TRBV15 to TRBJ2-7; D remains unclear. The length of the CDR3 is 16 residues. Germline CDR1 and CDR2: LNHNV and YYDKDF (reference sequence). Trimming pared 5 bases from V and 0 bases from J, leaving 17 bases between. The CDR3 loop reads CATSSPGGRYSYEQYF. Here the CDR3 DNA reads TGTGCCACCAGCTCCCCGGGCGGCAGGTACTCCTACGAGCAGTACTTC.

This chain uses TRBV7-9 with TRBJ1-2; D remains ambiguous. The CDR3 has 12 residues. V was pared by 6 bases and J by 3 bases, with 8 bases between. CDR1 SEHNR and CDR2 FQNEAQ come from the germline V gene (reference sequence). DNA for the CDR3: TGTGCCAGCAGGAGGACTTACTATGGCTACACCTTC. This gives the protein CASRRTYYGYTF.